The clone carrying this T cell receptor beta chain was counted many times. The sample comes from a study of blood T cell repertoires in COVID-19. The repertoire was sequenced with immunoSEQ multiplex PCR; TCRdb's copy has only in-frame clones and lacks some. Altogether around 150,000 clones are present, approximately 79% being singletons, with the ten largest covering 7%. The CDR3 length is 14 residues. The ends were cut back, 8 bases at V and 0 bases at J, with 13 bases in the middle. CDR1 is KGHSH, CDR2 LQKENI, per germline. This rearrangement joins TRBV18 to TRBJ1-1, with D possibly being TRBD1 (5 bases). The sample comprised peripheral blood. The TCR was taken from a woman between 35 and 50 years old with COVID-19, enrolled during active disease. The CDR3 nucleotides read TGTGCCAGCAAAACAGGCCTCATGAACACTGAAGCTTTCTTT. Translating it yields CASKTGLMNTEAFF.